These 8 T cell receptor beta chains came from one sample sequenced in a study of shared clonotypes between healthy human individuals. The protocol was immunoSEQ multiplex PCR, while the TCRdb copy is restricted to in-frame clones and leaves out a portion. This table has some 1.1 million clones, approximately 80% appearing once. The sample comprised memory CD4+ T cells from PBMCs. The subset is: CD45RA-negative fraction. The receptors come from a man aged 18 to 29 in good health. Some clones in this sample may be carry-over from other donors' samples.

This rearrangement joins TRBV5-1 to TRBJ2-7; D not certain. V was pared by 3 bases and J by 5 bases, with 12 bases between. The CDR3 length is 13 residues. Germline V gives CDR1 SGHRS, CDR2 YFSETQ. The CDR3 is CASSYRGTNEQYF. The CDR3 bases are TGCGCCAGCAGCTATCGAGGAACGAACGAGCAGTACTTC.

CDR3: CASSHRTGIPYEQYF. In DNA, the CDR3 is TGCGCCAGCAGCCACCGGACAGGGATCCCCTACGAGCAGTACTTC. The genes are TRBV4-3 and TRBJ2-7; TRBD1 agrees at 8 bases. CDR1 LGHNA and CDR2 YSLEER come from the germline V gene. The CDR3 contains 15 residues. Unmatched junction bases numbered 6, after V lost 3 bases and J lost 2 bases.

The V and J genes are TRBV5-1 and TRBJ1-1, with D perhaps matching TRBD1 (6 bases). The V and J ends lost 3 bases and 3 bases respectively, with 9 bases between them. This CDR3 region has 13 residues. The germline gives CDR1 SGHRS, CDR2 YFSETQ. As DNA, the CDR3 is TGCGCCAGCAGCTCCAACAGGGACACTGAAGCTTTCTTT. Amino acids: CASSSNRDTEAFF.

The V call is TRBV7-8, the J call TRBJ1-3; 12 bases fit TRBD1. With 2 bases clipped from V and 7 bases from J, the junction kept 6 bases outside the gene matches. The CDR3 runs 16 residues. CDR1 and CDR2 (germline): SGHVS, FQNEAQ. CDR3 DNA sequence: TGTGCCAGCAGCTTAATGGGACAGGGGGCGGGGAACACCATATATTTT. Encoded protein: CASSLMGQGAGNTIYF.

The J gene is TRBJ2-5, the V gene TRBV19; 9 positions agree with TRBD1. CDR1 is LNHDA, CDR2 SQIVND, per germline (reference sequence). Trimming cost V 4 bases and J 3 bases; bases outside gene matches: 3. This CDR3 contains 14 residues. In DNA form, the CDR3 reads TGTGCCAGTAGTAGAGGGACAGGGAAAGAGACCCAGTACTTC. Protein product: CASSRGTGKETQYF.

In this sample, this clone turned up once. The genes are TRBV2 and TRBJ1-1, with 10 bases that match TRBD1. Germline-derived CDR1 and CDR2 are SNHLY and FYNNEI. This CDR3 region has 18 residues. Trimming removed 2 bases from V and 0 bases from J; junction bases left unmatched: 9. CDR3 loop: CASSETPGQGLMNTEAFF. DNA of the CDR3: TGTGCCAGCAGTGAAACACCGGGACAGGGGCTTATGAACACTGAAGCTTTCTTT.

The chain recombines TRBV5-6 with TRBJ2-2; no definite D call. V lost 2 bases and J lost 5, with 16 bases in between. The length of the CDR3 is 16 residues. Germline CDR1 and CDR2: SGHDT and YYEEEE. The CDR3 is CASSFRVSQATGELFF. The CDR3 DNA reads as TGTGCCAGCAGCTTTCGGGTGAGCCAGGCGACCGGGGAGCTGTTTTTT.

The V call is TRBV12-1, the J call TRBJ2-7. TRBV12-1 is flagged as a pseudogene. The CDR3 has 16 residues. The chain's CDR3 is CASSPRGASKSYEQYF. The CDR3 DNA follows: TGTGCCAGCAGCCCTAGGGGGGCCAGCAAGTCTTACGAGCAGTACTTC.